The 22 T cell receptor beta chains listed next were all sequenced from one sample in a study of pediatric ulcerative colitis. During colonoscopy, one to two rectal pinch biopsies were collected. Clones were read by immunoSEQ multiplex PCR, and TCRdb kept only the in-frame ones, dropping some. Here the sample spans 15,000 to 20,000 clones, 80% being singletons. The sequencing input was gut tissue. These receptors were obtained from a boy younger than 18 who was a control in a study of pediatric ulcerative colitis.

This rearrangement joins TRBV29-1 to TRBJ1-1; 7 bases line up with TRBD1. The CDR3 runs 14 residues. Looked up from germline, CDR1 is SQVTM and CDR2 is ANQGSEA. V shed 6 bases, J shed 3 bases, and the junction held 10 bases outside the gene matches. The CDR3 DNA reads as TGCAGCGTCAATCACAGGGGAGAGGACACTGAAGCTTTCTTT. Translating it yields CSVNHRGEDTEAFF.

V and J are TRBV7-7 and TRBJ2-3; D gene unclear. Germline assignment: CDR1 SSHAT and CDR2 FNYEAQ (reference sequence). V was clipped by 0 bases and J by 4 bases, with 8 bases between them. The CDR3 covers 14 residues. The CDR3 spells CASSLARRADTQYF. CDR3 bases: TGTGCCAGCAGCTTAGCGAGACGGGCAGATACGCAGTATTTT.

V is TRBV2 and J is TRBJ2-3; 7 nucleotides align to TRBD2. There are 15 residues in the CDR3. Per the germline V gene, CDR1 is SNHLY and CDR2 is FYNNEI. V shed 2 bases, J shed 5 bases, and the junction held 7 bases outside the gene matches. This CDR3 reads CASSERREWVDTQYF. CDR3 nucleotide sequence: TGTGCCAGCAGTGAACGGCGGGAGTGGGTAGATACGCAGTATTTT. Filled out from reference TRBV2 and TRBJ2-3, the complete variable domain reads EPEVTQTPSHQVTQMGQEVILRCVPISNHLYFYWYRQILGQKVEFLVSFYNNEISEKSEIFDDQFSVERPDGSNFTLKIRSTKLEDSAMYFCASSERREWVDTQYFGPGTRLTVL.

The CDR3 is CASSPGSGTLPYEQYF. The CDR3 bases are TGTGCCAGCTCACCAGGATCCGGGACACTCCCCTACGAGCAGTACTTC. This rearrangement joins TRBV18 to TRBJ2-7; perhaps TRBD1 as D (6 bases). Germline V gene sequence: CDR1 KGHSH, CDR2 LQKENI. The CDR3 covers 16 residues. V lost 2 bases and J lost 2, with 16 bases in between.

The chain is built from TRBV19 and TRBJ1-2; D might be TRBD1 (5 bases). The V and J ends lost 3 bases and 7 bases respectively, with 12 bases between them. CDR1 is LNHDA and CDR2 is SQIVND in the germline V gene (reference sequence). The CDR3 extends over 13 amino acids. As DNA, the CDR3 is TGTGCCAGTAGTATGAGGCAGGGTAGTGGCTACACCTTC. This codes for CASSMRQGSGYTF.

The chain recombines TRBV23-1 with TRBJ2-7, with D possibly being TRBD1 or TRBD2 (6 bases each). TRBV23-1 is sorted into the ORF group, with uncertain function. CDR3 length equals 23 residues. Between the trimmed V and J ends, which lost 7 bases and 3 bases, there was a span of 43 bases. CDR3 DNA sequence: TGCGCCAGCACTCCCAGGGGTCAAGGAATAACCGGGAGCTCACCCCCCCGATACTACGAGCAGTACTTC. As protein: CASTPRGQGITGSSPPRYYEQYF.

The rearrangement joins TRBV6-1 to TRBJ1-4, with 7 positions matching TRBD1. Germline CDR1 MNHNS, CDR2 SASEGT. Trimming cost V 7 bases and J 6 bases; bases outside gene matches: 11. The CDR3 covers 15 residues. In DNA form, the CDR3 reads TGTGCCAGCAAAGCGTCGGCAGGGGGAGATGAAAAACTGTTTTTT. Amino acid sequence: CASKASAGGDEKLFF.

The chain uses TRBV5-4 and TRBJ2-3, with 8 bases aligning to TRBD1. The CDR3 is made up of 15 amino acids. The J segment lost 0 bases and the V segment lost 5 bases, leaving 5 bases of the junction unmatched. The germline V gene has CDR1 SGHNT and CDR2 YYREEE (reference sequence). CDR3 DNA sequence: TGTGCCAGCAGTCAGGACAGGGTGAGCACAGATACGCAGTATTTT. Residues: CASSQDRVSTDTQYF.

Here the CDR3 reads CASSVGVSFRANYGYTF. For the CDR3, the DNA is TGTGCCAGCAGCGTAGGGGTCTCATTTCGAGCTAACTATGGCTACACCTTC. The chain uses TRBV9 and TRBJ1-2; no firm D call. The V end was cut by 0 bases, the J end by 0 bases, with 15 bases between. The CDR3 is made up of 17 amino acids. CDR1 is SGDLS, CDR2 YYNGEE, per germline.

The sample holds a few counts of this clone. The chain couples TRBV6-1 to TRBJ2-7; tentative D call: TRBD1 (5 bases). This CDR3 has 13 amino acids. The germline V gene has CDR1 MNHNS and CDR2 SASEGT. V was cut by 10 bases and J by 5 bases, with 18 bases left in between. The CDR3 nucleotides read TGTGCCACCCTAGGCAGCCAGGGCGACGAGCAGTACTTC. Protein product: CATLGSQGDEQYF.

The chain uses TRBV4-1 and TRBJ2-7; D tentatively reads TRBD1 or TRBD2 (6 bases each). Trimming cost V 3 bases and J 3 bases, with 18 bases left between them. CDR3 length: 16 amino acids. CDR1 is MGHRA and CDR2 is YSYEKL in the germline V gene. The CDR3 DNA follows: TGCGCCAGCAGCCAGGATCGAGTACAGGGAGGCTACGAGCAGTACTTC. Its translation is CASSQDRVQGGYEQYF.

This sequence joins TRBV5-1 and TRBJ2-4; D may be TRBD1 (5 bases). This CDR3 is built from 15 residues. Trimming cost V 0 bases and J 8 bases, with 15 bases left between them. Germline V gene data show CDR1 as SGHRS and CDR2 as YFSETQ. CDR3 in amino acids: CASSLAAGINDIQYF. For the CDR3, the DNA is TGCGCCAGCAGCTTGGCCGCAGGGATTAATGACATTCAGTACTTC.

This clone has just a few counts. The V and J genes are TRBV9 and TRBJ2-5; 14 bases align to TRBD2. The CDR3 has 15 residues. V lost 4 bases and J lost 2; bases outside the gene matches: 1. Germline-derived CDR1 and CDR2 are SGDLS and YYNGEE. The DNA for the CDR3 is TGTGCCAGCAGCCGACTAGCGGGAGGGCAAGAGACCCAGTACTTC. Its translation: CASSRLAGGQETQYF.

The gene calls are TRBV28 and TRBJ2-3; D is possibly TRBD2 (6 bases). Germline CDR1 is MDHEN and CDR2 is SYDVKM. V was cut by 10 bases and J by 1 base, with 12 bases left in between. This CDR3 is 13 amino acids long. CDR3: CAITSRGTDTQYF. CDR3 bases: TGTGCCATCACTAGCAGAGGCACAGATACGCAGTATTTT.

This rearrangement joins TRBV5-1 to TRBJ2-7; D might be TRBD1 (6 bases). V lost 0 bases, J lost 0 bases, and 10 bases lay in between. The CDR3 contains 15 residues. CDR1 and CDR2 (germline): SGHRS, YFSETQ. CDR3 in amino acids: CASSLDQGSSYEQYF. CDR3 coding DNA: TGCGCCAGCAGCTTGGACCAGGGGAGCTCCTACGAGCAGTACTTC.

This chain uses TRBV6-6 with TRBJ1-6; D remains ambiguous. Trimming took 4 bases from V and 3 from J, leaving 7 bases between them. The CDR3 extends over 14 amino acids. CDR1 is MNHNY, CDR2 SVGAGI, per germline (reference sequence). The DNA of the CDR3 is TGTGCCAGCAGTTTCCAGAACTATAATTCACCCCTCCACTTT. This encodes CASSFQNYNSPLHF.

This clone was observed a few times. V gene TRBV30 combines with J gene TRBJ1-2; unclear D gene. The CDR3 sequence is 11 residues long. CDR1 and CDR2 (germline): GTSNPN, SVGIG (reference sequence). With 5 bases removed from V and 6 bases from J, the gap between germline ends came to 10 bases. CDR3 nucleotides: TGTGCCTGGTTCTTATTGGATGGCTACACCTTC. It codes for CAWFLLDGYTF.

CDR3 loop: CASRISGTGGINEQFF. DNA for the CDR3: TGTGCCAGCAGGATATCCGGGACAGGGGGCATCAATGAGCAGTTCTTC. The gene calls are TRBV27 and TRBJ2-1; TRBD1 aligns across 12 bases. The CDR3 loop spans 16 amino acids. Germline CDR1 reads MNHEY; CDR2 reads SMNVEV (reference sequence). V gave up 6 bases and J gave up 6 bases; unmatched junction bases: 9.

The chain has TRBV7-2 and TRBJ2-3, with 10 bases identical to TRBD2. The CDR3 length is 17 residues. V gave up 4 bases and J gave up 2 bases; unmatched junction bases: 9. Germline loops: CDR1 SGHTA, CDR2 FQGNSA. Written as DNA, the CDR3 is TGTGCCAGCAGCTGGCAGCGGGGGGGAGGACACACAGATACGCAGTATTTT. This gives the protein CASSWQRGGGHTDTQYF.

The J gene is TRBJ1-3, the V gene TRBV19; the D is unclear. The CDR3 consists of 13 residues. Germline V gives CDR1 LNHDA, CDR2 SQIVND (reference sequence). Trimming shortened V by 7 bases and J by 0 bases, and 7 bases separated the two germline ends. The CDR3 region is CASNPSSGNTIYF. CDR3 sequence (DNA): TGTGCCAGTAACCCAAGCTCTGGAAACACCATATATTTT.

CDR3 loop: CASGSGTLGSGNTIYF. The CDR3 DNA reads TGTGCTAGTGGTTCGGGGACATTGGGTTCTGGAAACACCATATATTTT. The chain uses TRBV12-5 and TRBJ1-3; a possible D gene is TRBD1 (6 bases). CDR1 LGHNT and CDR2 FRNRAP come from the germline V gene. Trimming took 4 bases from V and 1 from J, leaving 14 bases between them. CDR3 length equals 16 residues.

This clone has more than one count but fewer than ten. V and J are TRBV5-1 and TRBJ1-2, with 7 bases matching TRBD1. The trim removed 1 base at V and 7 bases at J, leaving 10 bases unmatched. The length of the CDR3 is 15 residues. Germline lookup yields CDR1 SGHRS and CDR2 YFSETQ. This CDR3 is CASSLSGQDPGGYTF. The CDR3 nucleotides are TGCGCCAGCAGCTTGAGCGGACAGGACCCGGGTGGCTACACCTTC.